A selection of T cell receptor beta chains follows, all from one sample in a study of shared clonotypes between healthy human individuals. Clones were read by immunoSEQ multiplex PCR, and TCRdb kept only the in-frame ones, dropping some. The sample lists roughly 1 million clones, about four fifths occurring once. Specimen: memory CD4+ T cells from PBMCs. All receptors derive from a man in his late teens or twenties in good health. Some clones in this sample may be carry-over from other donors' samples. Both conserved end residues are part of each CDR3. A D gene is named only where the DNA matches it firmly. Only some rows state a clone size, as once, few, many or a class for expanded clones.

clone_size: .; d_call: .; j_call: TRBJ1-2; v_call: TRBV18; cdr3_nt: TGTGCCAGCTCACCAGACAGACGGGTTCCTGGCTACACCTTC; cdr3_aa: CASSPDRRVPGYTF
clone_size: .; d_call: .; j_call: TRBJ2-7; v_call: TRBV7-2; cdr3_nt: TGTGCCAGCAGCTTAGCGCACGGCCGGGAATACTACGAGCAGTACTTC; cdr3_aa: CASSLAHGREYYEQYF
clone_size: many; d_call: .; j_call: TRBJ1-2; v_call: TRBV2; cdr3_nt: TGTGCCAGCAGTGATTTCCCCTACGACTATGGCTACACCTTC; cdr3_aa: CASSDFPYDYGYTF
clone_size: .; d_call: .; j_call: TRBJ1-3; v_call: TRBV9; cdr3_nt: TGTGCCAGCAGCGCCCAACAAGGTGGAAACACCATATATTTT; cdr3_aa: CASSAQQGGNTIYF
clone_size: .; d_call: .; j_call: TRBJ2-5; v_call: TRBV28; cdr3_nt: TGTGCCAGCAGTTTATTGTTTCGGGGCTCAGAGACCCAGTACTTC; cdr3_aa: CASSLLFRGSETQYF
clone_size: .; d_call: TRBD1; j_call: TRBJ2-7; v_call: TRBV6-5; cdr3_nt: TGTGCCAGCAAAGGGACAGGGGTATCCGAGCAGTACTTC; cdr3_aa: CASKGTGVSEQYF
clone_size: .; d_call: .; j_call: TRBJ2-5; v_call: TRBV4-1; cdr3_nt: TGCGCCAGCAGGGGGGTACAGGGATACCAAGAGACCCAGTACTTC; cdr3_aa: CASRGVQGYQETQYF
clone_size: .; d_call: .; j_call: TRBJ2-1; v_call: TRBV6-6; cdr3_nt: TGTGCCAGCAGTCGCACAGGGACCCTCAGTCTCTTC; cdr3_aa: CASSRTGTLSLF
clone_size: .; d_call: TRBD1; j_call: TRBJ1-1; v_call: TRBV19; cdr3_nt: TGTGCCAGTAGTATTGGGGGACAGGGGGAGGTTGAAGCTTTCTTT; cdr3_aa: CASSIGGQGEVEAFF
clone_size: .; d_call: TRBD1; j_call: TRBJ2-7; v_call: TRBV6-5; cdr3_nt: TGTGCCAGCAGTTCCTTCGACAGGGGGTCCTACGAGCAGTACTTC; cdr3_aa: CASSSFDRGSYEQYF
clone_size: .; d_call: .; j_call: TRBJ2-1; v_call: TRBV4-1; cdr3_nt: TGCGCCAGCAGCCAAGATCCAGCGGTAACCTACAATGAGCAGTTCTTC; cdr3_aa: CASSQDPAVTYNEQFF
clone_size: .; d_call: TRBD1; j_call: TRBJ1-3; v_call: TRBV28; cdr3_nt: TGTGCCAGCAGTTTATGGGGACAGGGCTCTGGAAACACCATATATTTT; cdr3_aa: CASSLWGQGSGNTIYF
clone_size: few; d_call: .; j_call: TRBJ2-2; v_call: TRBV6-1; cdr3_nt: TGTGCCAGCAGTGAACAGGGAGAGCGGGCCGGGGAGCTGTTTTTT; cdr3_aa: CASSEQGERAGELFF
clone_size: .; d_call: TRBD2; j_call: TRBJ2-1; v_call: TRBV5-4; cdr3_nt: TGTGCCAGCAGCTTGGGAGCTGGGAAGCGGGGACCCTACAATGAGCAGTTCTTC; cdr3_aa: CASSLGAGKRGPYNEQFF
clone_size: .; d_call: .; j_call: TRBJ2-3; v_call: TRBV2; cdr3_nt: TGTGCCAGCAGTGCCCGTGGCGCCAGCACAGATACGCAGTATTTT; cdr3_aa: CASSARGASTDTQYF
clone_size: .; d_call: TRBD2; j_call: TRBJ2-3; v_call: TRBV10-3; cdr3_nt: TGTGCCATCAGAGGAGCGGGAGTAAAAGCAGATACGCAGTATTTT; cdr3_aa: CAIRGAGVKADTQYF
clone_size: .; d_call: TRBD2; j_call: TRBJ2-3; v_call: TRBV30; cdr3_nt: TGTGCCTGGAGAGCTAGCGGGAGCACAGATACGCAGTATTTT; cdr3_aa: CAWRASGSTDTQYF
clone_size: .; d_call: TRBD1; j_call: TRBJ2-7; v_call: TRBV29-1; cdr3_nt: TGCAGCGTTGAGGGACAGGGAGGATACGAGCAGTACTTC; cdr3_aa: CSVEGQGGYEQYF
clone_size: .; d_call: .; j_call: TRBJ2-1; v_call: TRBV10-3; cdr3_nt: TGTGCCATCAGTGAACGGTTGGGTCAGGGGAATGAGCAGTTCTTC; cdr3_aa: CAISERLGQGNEQFF
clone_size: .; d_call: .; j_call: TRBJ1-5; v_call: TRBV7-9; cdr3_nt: TGTGCCAGCAGCTTCCATTATAGCAATCAGCCCCAGCATTTT; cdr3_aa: CASSFHYSNQPQHF
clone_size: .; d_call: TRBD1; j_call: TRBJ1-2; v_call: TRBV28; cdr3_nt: TGTGCCAGCAGTTCCTTCACCGGGACAGATTTCTATGGCTACACCTTC; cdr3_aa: CASSSFTGTDFYGYTF
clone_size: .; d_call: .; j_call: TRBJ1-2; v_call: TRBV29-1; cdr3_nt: TGCAGCGCCAACTGGGGAGTGGGCTATGGCTACACCTTC; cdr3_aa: CSANWGVGYGYTF
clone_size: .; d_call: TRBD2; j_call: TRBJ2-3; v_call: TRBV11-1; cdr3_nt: TGTGCCAGCAGCTTTTGGGGGGGTTCTCCAGATACGCAGTATTTT; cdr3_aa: CASSFWGGSPDTQYF
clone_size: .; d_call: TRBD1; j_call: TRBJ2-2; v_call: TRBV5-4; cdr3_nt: TGTGCCAGCAGCGGATCCGGGACAGGGGGCGACACCGGGGAGCTGTTTTTT; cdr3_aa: CASSGSGTGGDTGELFF
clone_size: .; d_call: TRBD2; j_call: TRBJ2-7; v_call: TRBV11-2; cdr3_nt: TGTGCCAGCAGCTTGGGGGAGGGACTAGCGGAATACGAGCAGTACTTC; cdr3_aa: CASSLGEGLAEYEQYF
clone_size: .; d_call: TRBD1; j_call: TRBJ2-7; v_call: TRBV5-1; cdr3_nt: TGCGCCAGCAGCCAAACCGGGACAGGGGATTCCTACGAGCAGTACTTC; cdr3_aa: CASSQTGTGDSYEQYF
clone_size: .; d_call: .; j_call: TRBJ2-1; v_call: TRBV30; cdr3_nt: TGTGCTCACGAGGGGGTAGCGGAGCAGTTCTTC; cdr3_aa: CAHEGVAEQFF
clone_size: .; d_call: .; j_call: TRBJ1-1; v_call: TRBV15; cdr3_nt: TGTGCCACCAGCAGAGAAAGGGAGAACACTGAAGCTTTCTTT; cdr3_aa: CATSRERENTEAFF
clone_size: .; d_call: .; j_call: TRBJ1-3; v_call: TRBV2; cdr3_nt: TGTGCCAGCAGTGAATCTGCCCCCGGGCCCCGGGAAGGCTCTGGAAACACCATATATTTT; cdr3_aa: CASSESAPGPREGSGNTIYF
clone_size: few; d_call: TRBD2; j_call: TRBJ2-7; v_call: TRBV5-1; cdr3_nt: TGCGCCAGCAGCACAGGACTAGCGGCAAGCTCCTACGAGCAGTACTTC; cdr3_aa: CASSTGLAASSYEQYF
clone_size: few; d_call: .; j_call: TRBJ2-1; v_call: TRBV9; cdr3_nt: TGTGCCAGCAGCCCAACACCCTGGACAGTGGATGAGCAGTTCTTC; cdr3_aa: CASSPTPWTVDEQFF
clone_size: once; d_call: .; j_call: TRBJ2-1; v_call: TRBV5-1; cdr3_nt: TGCGCCAGCAGCTTGGCCTCTAGAAATGAGCAGTTCTTC; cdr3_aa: CASSLASRNEQFF
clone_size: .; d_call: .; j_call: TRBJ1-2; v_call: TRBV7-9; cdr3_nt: TGTGCCAGCAGCTCCGACATCTATGGCTACACCTTC; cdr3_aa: CASSSDIYGYTF
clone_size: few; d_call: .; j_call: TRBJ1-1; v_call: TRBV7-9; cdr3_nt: TGTGCCAGCAGCTTAGCATTGGCTGACACTGAAGCTTTCTTT; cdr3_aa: CASSLALADTEAFF
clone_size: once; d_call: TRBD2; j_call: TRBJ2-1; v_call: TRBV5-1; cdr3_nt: TGCGCCAGCAGCCCCGGGACTAGCGGATCCTACAATGAGCAGTTCTTC; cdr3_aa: CASSPGTSGSYNEQFF
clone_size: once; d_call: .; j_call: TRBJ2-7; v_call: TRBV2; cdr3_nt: TGTGCCAGCAGTGAGACCGCCAGGGGCTACGAGCAGTACTTC; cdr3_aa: CASSETARGYEQYF
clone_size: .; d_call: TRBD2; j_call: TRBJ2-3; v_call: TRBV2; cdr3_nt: TGTGCCAGCAGCCGGACTAGGAGACTAGCGGGAGGGACAGATACGCAGTATTTT; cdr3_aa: CASSRTRRLAGGTDTQYF
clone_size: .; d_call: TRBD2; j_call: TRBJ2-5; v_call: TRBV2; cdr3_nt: TGTGCCAGCAGCCTCACTAGCGTACAAGAGACCCAGTACTTC; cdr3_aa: CASSLTSVQETQYF
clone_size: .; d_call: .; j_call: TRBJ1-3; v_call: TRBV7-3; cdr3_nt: TGTGCCAGCAGCGCGGGAGGGCCCAACTCTGGAAACACCATATATTTT; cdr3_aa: CASSAGGPNSGNTIYF
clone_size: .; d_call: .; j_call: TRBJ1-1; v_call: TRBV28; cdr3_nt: TGTGCCAGCTACTCATTAAGCGGGTTGGTCGCTGAAGCTTTCTTT; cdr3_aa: CASYSLSGLVAEAFF
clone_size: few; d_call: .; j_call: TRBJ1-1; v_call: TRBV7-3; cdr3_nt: TGTGCCTCGCGTAGGGAGGCGATGAACACTGAAGCTTTCTTT; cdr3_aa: CASRREAMNTEAFF
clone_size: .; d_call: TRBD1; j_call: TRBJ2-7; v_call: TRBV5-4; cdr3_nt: TGTGCCAGCAGCCGGGACAGCGAGTACGAGCAGTACTTC; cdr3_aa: CASSRDSEYEQYF
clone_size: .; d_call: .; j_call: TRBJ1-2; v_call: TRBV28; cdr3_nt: TGTGCCAGCAGGGGAACCGGGACCCTCTACTATGGCTACACCTTC; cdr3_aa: CASRGTGTLYYGYTF
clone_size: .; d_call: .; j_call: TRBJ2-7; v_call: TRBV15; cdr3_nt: TGTGCCACCAGCAGAACCAGGCAGGAAGGGGAGCAGTACTTC; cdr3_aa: CATSRTRQEGEQYF
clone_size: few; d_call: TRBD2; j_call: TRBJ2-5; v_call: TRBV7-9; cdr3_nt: TGTGCCAGCAGCGACGGGACTAGCGGGCAAGAGACCCAGTACTTC; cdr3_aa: CASSDGTSGQETQYF
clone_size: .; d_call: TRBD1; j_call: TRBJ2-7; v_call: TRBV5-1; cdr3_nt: TGCGCCAGCAGCTTGGCCGCCGGGACAGGGGCATCGGAGCAGTACTTC; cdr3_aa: CASSLAAGTGASEQYF
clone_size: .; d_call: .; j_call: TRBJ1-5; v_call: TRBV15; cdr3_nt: TGTGCCACCAGAAGAGATGGAAATCAGCCCCAGCATTTT; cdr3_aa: CATRRDGNQPQHF
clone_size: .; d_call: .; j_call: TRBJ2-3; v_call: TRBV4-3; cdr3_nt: TGCGCCAGCAGCCAAGAAAGCCGCACAGATACGCAGTATTTT; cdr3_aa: CASSQESRTDTQYF
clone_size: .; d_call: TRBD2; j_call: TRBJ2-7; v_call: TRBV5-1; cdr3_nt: TGCGCCAGCAGCTGGGGACTAGCGGGGGTTAGCTCCTACGAGCAGTACTTC; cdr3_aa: CASSWGLAGVSSYEQYF
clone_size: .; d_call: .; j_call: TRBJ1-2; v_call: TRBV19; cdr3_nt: TGTGCCAGTAGTGGACCGGCGGGGGGCTACACCTTC; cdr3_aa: CASSGPAGGYTF
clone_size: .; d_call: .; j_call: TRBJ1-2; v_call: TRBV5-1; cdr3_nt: TGCGCCAGCAGCTTTGAAGGGGACTATGGCTACACCTTC; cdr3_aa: CASSFEGDYGYTF
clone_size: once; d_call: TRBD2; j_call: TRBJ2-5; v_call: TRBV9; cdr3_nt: TGTGCCAGCAGCCCGAGGACTAGCCCGGCGGGGACCCAGTACTTC; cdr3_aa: CASSPRTSPAGTQYF
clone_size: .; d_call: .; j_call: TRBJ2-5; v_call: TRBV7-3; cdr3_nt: TGTGCCAGCAGCTTATTGGGGGACGACTGGGAGACCCAGTACTTC; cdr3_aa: CASSLLGDDWETQYF
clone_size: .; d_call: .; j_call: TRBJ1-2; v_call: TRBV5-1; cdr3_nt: TGCGCCAGCAGCTGGGGTGACAGGCTCGATGGCTACACCTTC; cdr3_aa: CASSWGDRLDGYTF
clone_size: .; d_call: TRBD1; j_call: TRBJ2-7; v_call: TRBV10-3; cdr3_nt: TGTGCCATCAGCCTTGACAGGGGGGGCGAGCAGTACTTC; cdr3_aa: CAISLDRGGEQYF